Given below is one T cell receptor beta chain in context. The length of the CDR3 is 12 residues. V was clipped by 1 base and J by 7 bases, with 6 bases between them. This sample is part of a study of T cell repertoires in cytomegalovirus infection. Each CDR3 protein is one row after TCRdb ran MiXCR on the reads. Of 350,000 to 550,000 distinct CDR3 sequences listed, about a third are singletons. The specimen sequenced was PBMCs. The chain is built from TRBV12-3 or TRBV12-4 and TRBJ2-3; D could derive from TRBD1 or TRBD2 (5 bases each). The clonotype was recovered from a human donor in good health (CMV status not recorded). Some clones in this sample may be carry-over from other donors' samples. Written as DNA, the CDR3 is TGTGCCAGCAGTTTAGGGGGGTATACGCAGTATTTT. Protein product: CASSLGGYTQYF.